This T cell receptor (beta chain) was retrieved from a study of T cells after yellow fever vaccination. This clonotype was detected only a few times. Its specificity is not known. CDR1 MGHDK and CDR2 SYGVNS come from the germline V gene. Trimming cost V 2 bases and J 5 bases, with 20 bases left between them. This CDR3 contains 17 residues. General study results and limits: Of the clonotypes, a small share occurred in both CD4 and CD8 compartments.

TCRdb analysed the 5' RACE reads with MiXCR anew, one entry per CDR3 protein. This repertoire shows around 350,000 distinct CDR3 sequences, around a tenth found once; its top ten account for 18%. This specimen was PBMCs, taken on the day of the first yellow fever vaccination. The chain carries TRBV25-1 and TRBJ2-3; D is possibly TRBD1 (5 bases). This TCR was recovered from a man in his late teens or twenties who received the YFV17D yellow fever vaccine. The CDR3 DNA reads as TGTGCCAGCAGTGAACAAAGGGGTGGGGATACGGGAGATACGCAGTATTTT. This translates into CASSEQRGGDTGDTQYF.